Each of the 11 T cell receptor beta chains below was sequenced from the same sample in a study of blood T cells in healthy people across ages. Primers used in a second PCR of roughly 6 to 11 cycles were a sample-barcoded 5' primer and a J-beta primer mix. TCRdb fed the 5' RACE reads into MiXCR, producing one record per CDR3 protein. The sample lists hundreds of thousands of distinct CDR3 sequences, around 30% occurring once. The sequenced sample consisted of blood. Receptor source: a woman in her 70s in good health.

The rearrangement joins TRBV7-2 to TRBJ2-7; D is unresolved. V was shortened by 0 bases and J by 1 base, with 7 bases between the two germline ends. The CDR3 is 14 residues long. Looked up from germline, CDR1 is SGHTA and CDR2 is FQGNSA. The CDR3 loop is CASSLAFRSYEQYF. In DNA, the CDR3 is TGTGCCAGCAGCTTAGCGTTCAGATCCTACGAGCAGTACTTC.

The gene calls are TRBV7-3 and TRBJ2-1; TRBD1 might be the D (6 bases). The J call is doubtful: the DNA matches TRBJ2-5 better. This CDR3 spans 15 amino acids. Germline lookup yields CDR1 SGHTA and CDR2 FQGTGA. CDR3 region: CASSPHSDRPWAQYF. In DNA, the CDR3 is TGTGCCAGCAGCCCTCACTCGGACAGACCCTGGGCCCAGTACTTC.

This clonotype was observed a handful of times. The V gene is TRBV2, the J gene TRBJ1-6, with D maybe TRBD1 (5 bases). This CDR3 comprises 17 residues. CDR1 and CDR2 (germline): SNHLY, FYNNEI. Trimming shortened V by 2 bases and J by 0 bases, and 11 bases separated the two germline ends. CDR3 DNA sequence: TGTGCCAGCAGTGAAAGGGAGGGGAGCTCCTATAATTCACCCCTCCACTTT. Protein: CASSEREGSSYNSPLHF.

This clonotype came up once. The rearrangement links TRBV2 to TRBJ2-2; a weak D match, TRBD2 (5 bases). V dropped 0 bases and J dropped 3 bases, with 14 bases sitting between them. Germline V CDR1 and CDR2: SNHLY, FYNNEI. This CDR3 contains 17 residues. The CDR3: CASSEAPLSGYTGELFF. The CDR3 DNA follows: TGTGCCAGCAGTGAAGCGCCGTTAAGCGGCTACACCGGGGAGCTGTTTTTT. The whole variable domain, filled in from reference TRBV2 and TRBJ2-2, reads EPEVTQTPSHQVTQMGQEVILRCVPISNHLYFYWYRQILGQKVEFLVSFYNNEISEKSEIFDDQFSVERPDGSNFTLKIRSTKLEDSAMYFCASSEAPLSGYTGELFFGEGSRLTVL.

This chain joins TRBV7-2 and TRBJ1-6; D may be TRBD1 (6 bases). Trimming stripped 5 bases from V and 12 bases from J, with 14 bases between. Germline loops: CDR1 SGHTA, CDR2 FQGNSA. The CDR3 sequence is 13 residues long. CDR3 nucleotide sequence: TGTGCCAGCAGCGGCGCAGGGGTAGGACCCCTCCACTTT. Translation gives CASSGAGVGPLHF.

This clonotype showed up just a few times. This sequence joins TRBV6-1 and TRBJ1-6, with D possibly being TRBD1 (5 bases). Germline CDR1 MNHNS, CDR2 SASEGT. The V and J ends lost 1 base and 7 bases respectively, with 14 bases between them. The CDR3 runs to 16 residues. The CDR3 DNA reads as TGTGCCAGCAGTGAAGTGGGACGGCGCGGAAATTCACCCCTCCACTTT. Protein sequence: CASSEVGRRGNSPLHF.

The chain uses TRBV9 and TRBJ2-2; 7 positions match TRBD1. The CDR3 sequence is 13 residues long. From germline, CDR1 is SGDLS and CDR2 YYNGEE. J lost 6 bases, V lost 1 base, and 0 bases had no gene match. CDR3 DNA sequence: TGTGCCAGCAGCGTAACAGGGGCCGGGGAGCTGTTTTTT. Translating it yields CASSVTGAGELFF.

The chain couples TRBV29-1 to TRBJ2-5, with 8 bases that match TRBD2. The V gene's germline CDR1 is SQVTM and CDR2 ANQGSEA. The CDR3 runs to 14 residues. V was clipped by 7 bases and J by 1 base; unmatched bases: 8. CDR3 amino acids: CSARTSGSQETQYF. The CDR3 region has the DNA TGCAGCGCTCGGACCAGCGGGAGCCAAGAGACCCAGTACTTC.

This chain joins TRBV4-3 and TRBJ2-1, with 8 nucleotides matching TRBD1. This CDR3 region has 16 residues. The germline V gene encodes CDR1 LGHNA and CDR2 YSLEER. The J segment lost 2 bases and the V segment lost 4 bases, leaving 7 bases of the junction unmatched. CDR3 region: CASSPYDRGPYNEQFF. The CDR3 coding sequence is TGCGCCAGCAGCCCATACGACAGGGGCCCCTACAATGAGCAGTTCTTC.

The CDR3 is CSAVPGNQPQHF. The CDR3 DNA is TGCAGTGCAGTGCCGGGAAATCAGCCCCAGCATTTT. The rearrangement uses TRBV20-1 and TRBJ1-5, with no clear D. V was cut by 6 bases and J by 4 bases, with 10 bases left in between. CDR3 length: 12 residues. Germline-derived CDR1 and CDR2 are DFQATT and SNEGSKA (reference sequence).

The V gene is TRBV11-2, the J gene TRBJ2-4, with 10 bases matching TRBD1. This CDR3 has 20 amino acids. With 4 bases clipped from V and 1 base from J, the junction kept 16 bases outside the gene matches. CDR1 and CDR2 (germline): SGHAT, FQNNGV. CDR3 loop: CASSSIRETGGRWAKNIQYF. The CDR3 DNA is TGTGCCAGCAGCTCCATCAGGGAGACAGGGGGCCGTTGGGCCAAAAACATTCAGTACTTC.